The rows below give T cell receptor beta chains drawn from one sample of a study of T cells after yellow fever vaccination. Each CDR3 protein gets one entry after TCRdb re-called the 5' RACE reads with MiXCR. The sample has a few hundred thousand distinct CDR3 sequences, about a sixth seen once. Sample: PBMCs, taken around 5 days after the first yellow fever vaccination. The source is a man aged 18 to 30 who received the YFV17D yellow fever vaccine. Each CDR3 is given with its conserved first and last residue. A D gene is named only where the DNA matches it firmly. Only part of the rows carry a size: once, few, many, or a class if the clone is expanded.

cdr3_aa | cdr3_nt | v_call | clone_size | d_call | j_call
CASSLDDLGYTF | TGCGCCAGCAGCTTGGACGATCTTGGCTACACCTTC | TRBV5-1 | few | . | TRBJ1-2
CASSWEGAQSPLHF | TGTGCCAGCAGCTGGGAGGGGGCGCAATCACCCCTCCACTTT | TRBV5-6 | . | TRBD1 | TRBJ1-6
CASSLRSPGQGAGEQYF | TGTGCCAGCAGCTTACGATCTCCGGGACAGGGGGCTGGCGAGCAGTACTTC | TRBV7-8 | . | TRBD1 | TRBJ2-7
CSAGGGYTF | TGCAGCGCAGGGGGCGGCTACACCTTC | TRBV29-1 | . | TRBD1 | TRBJ1-2
CASAMGLTTDTQYF | TGTGCCAGCGCCATGGGGCTAACCACAGATACGCAGTATTTT | TRBV6-1 | few | . | TRBJ2-3
CASSQDQGANTGELFF | TGCGCCAGCAGCCAAGATCAGGGCGCCAACACCGGGGAGCTGTTTTTT | TRBV4-1 | few | . | TRBJ2-2
CSVVRGGGTEAFF | TGCAGCGTTGTGAGGGGCGGTGGCACTGAAGCTTTCTTT | TRBV29-1 | . | . | TRBJ1-1
CASSLNGGGASEKLFF | TGTGCCAGCAGCCTAAACGGGGGGGGCGCGAGTGAAAAACTGTTTTTT | TRBV7-2 | . | . | TRBJ1-4
CAKDRDNQPQHF | TGTGCAAAAGACAGGGATAATCAGCCCCAGCATTTT | TRBV24-1 | few | TRBD1 | TRBJ1-5
CASSEQAPANTGELFF | TGCGCCAGCAGTGAACAAGCCCCCGCGAACACCGGGGAGCTGTTTTTT | TRBV10-2 | . | . | TRBJ2-2
CASSRDRDGYTF | TGTGCCAGCAGCCGCGACAGAGATGGCTACACCTTC | TRBV7-9 | . | . | TRBJ1-2
CASSFWGHPGQPQHF | TGTGCCAGCAGCTTTTGGGGGCACCCGGGGCAGCCCCAGCATTTT | TRBV5-5 | . | . | TRBJ1-5
CASSLRTEGYGYTF | TGTGCCAGCAGCTTAAGGACGGAGGGATATGGCTACACCTTC | TRBV7-2 | few | . | TRBJ1-2
CASSLLPLGNEQFF | TGTGCCAGCAGCTTACTTCCTCTCGGCAATGAGCAGTTCTTC | TRBV7-8 | few | . | TRBJ2-1
CASSVVFGDSTDTQYF | TGTGCCAGCAGCGTAGTATTTGGGGATAGCACAGATACGCAGTATTTT | TRBV9 | . | . | TRBJ2-3
CASSGQTNQETQYF | TGTGCCAGCAGTGGACAGACTAACCAAGAGACCCAGTACTTC | TRBV2 | . | . | TRBJ2-5
CASSQDLYRTYEQYF | TGTGCCAGCAGCCAAGATCTATACAGGACCTACGAGCAGTACTTC | TRBV3-1 | few | . | TRBJ2-7
CATSDVSGGAADTQYF | TGTGCCACCAGTGATGTCAGCGGGGGGGCCGCAGATACGCAGTATTTT | TRBV24-1 | few | TRBD2 | TRBJ2-3
CATSDWENTGELFF | TGTGCCACCAGTGATTGGGAGAACACCGGGGAGCTGTTTTTT | TRBV24-1 | . | . | TRBJ2-2
CASSSGQGFRYGELFF | TGTGCCAGCAGCTCCGGACAGGGGTTTCGGTACGGGGAGCTGTTTTTT | TRBV7-2 | many | TRBD1 | TRBJ2-2
CASRMYYGYTF | TGTGCCAGCAGGATGTACTATGGCTACACCTTC | TRBV12-3/TRBV12-4 | few | . | TRBJ1-2
CASSFTTNYGYTF | TGTGCCAGCAGCTTCACAACTAACTATGGCTACACCTTC | TRBV11-1 | many | . | TRBJ1-2
CASSFRFIQRGHQDTQYF | TGCGCCAGCAGCTTTCGGTTTATCCAGCGGGGGCACCAAGATACGCAGTATTTT | TRBV5-1 | many | TRBD2 | TRBJ2-3
CASRGGRGVTEAFF | TGTGCCAGCCGAGGGGGCAGGGGAGTCACTGAAGCTTTCTTT | TRBV12-3/TRBV12-4 | many | TRBD1 | TRBJ1-1
CASSFTRTEQFF | TGTGCCAGCAGCTTTACCAGGACTGAGCAGTTCTTC | TRBV7-9 | . | . | TRBJ2-1
CASIDPRGRGYTF | TGTGCCAGCATCGATCCCAGGGGACGGGGCTACACCTTC | TRBV6-5 | few | . | TRBJ1-2
CASSAAHFQETQYF | TGTGCCAGCAGTGCGGCACACTTCCAAGAGACCCAGTACTTC | TRBV6-2/TRBV6-3 | few | . | TRBJ2-5
CASSLAGRGGNSPLHF | TGTGCCAGCAGCTTAGCTGGAAGGGGAGGGAATTCACCCCTCCACTTT | TRBV7-2 | . | . | TRBJ1-6
CASSLNTVPTETQYF | TGTGCCAGCAGCCTAAACACCGTCCCTACCGAGACCCAGTACTTC | TRBV4-2 | few | . | TRBJ2-5
CAISDPRGQGGPDTQYF | TGTGCCATCAGTGATCCCCGGGGACAGGGTGGGCCAGATACGCAGTATTTT | TRBV10-3 | . | TRBD1 | TRBJ2-3
CASSQTSGGAYEQYF | TGTGCCAGCAGCCAAACCAGCGGGGGGGCCTACGAGCAGTACTTC | TRBV4-2 | few | TRBD2 | TRBJ2-7
CASSYGAGPRDTQYF | TGTGCCAGCAGTTACGGCGCAGGACCCAGAGATACGCAGTATTTT | TRBV6-5 | . | . | TRBJ2-3
CASSLTANFNEKLFF | TGTGCCAGCAGCCTGACAGCGAATTTTAATGAAAAACTGTTTTTT | TRBV2 | . | . | TRBJ1-4
CASSFLRVPNIQYF | TGTGCCAGCAGCTTTCTCCGGGTGCCCAACATTCAGTACTTC | TRBV7-9 | few | . | TRBJ2-4
CASSVGGPYNEQFF | TGTGCCAGCAGCGTTGGGGGACCCTACAATGAGCAGTTCTTC | TRBV9 | many | . | TRBJ2-1
CAWTRYREIYEQYF | TGTGCCTGGACCCGGTACAGGGAGATCTACGAGCAGTACTTC | TRBV30 | few | . | TRBJ2-7
CATSEPSPSPDTQYF | TGTGCCACCAGTGAACCGAGCCCCTCCCCAGATACGCAGTATTTT | TRBV24-1 | few | . | TRBJ2-3
CASSDKLGRGEETQYF | TGTGCCAGCAGTGACAAGCTTGGGCGGGGGGAAGAGACCCAGTACTTC | TRBV2 | . | TRBD2 | TRBJ2-5
CASSLGLLADTQYF | TGTGCCAGCAGCTTGGGCCTACTCGCGGATACGCAGTATTTT | TRBV7-2 | few | . | TRBJ2-3
CASSLILGQPQHF | TGTGCCAGCAGCTTAATCCTCGGTCAGCCCCAGCATTTT | TRBV7-3 | few | . | TRBJ1-5
CASSLGTAEDEKLFF | TGTGCCAGCAGCCTGGGGACAGCCGAAGATGAAAAACTGTTTTTT | TRBV6-5 | few | TRBD1 | TRBJ1-4
CAISESTSGGSGEQYF | TGTGCCATCAGTGAGTCTACGTCAGGGGGGTCGGGTGAGCAGTACTTC | TRBV10-3 | . | . | TRBJ2-7
CASSPTIGAGVGTDTQYF | TGTGCCAGCTCACCCACCATAGGGGCAGGGGTTGGCACAGATACGCAGTATTTT | TRBV18 | few | . | TRBJ2-3
CASTPILFGGHTGELFF | TGTGCCAGCACCCCCATCCTGTTCGGGGGGCACACCGGGGAGCTGTTTTTT | TRBV12-3/TRBV12-4 | few | . | TRBJ2-2
CASSLVAAGGSTGELFF | TGTGCCAGCAGCTTAGTTGCGGCAGGCGGGAGCACCGGGGAGCTGTTTTTT | TRBV7-2 | . | TRBD2 | TRBJ2-2
CASSLEGHSNTEAFF | TGCGCCAGCAGCTTAGAGGGACACTCAAACACTGAAGCTTTCTTT | TRBV5-1 | . | . | TRBJ1-1
CASSSGPNQETQYF | TGCGCCAGCAGCTCAGGTCCGAATCAAGAGACCCAGTACTTC | TRBV5-1 | many | . | TRBJ2-5
CASSIGYYFYNEQFF | TGTGCCAGTAGTATAGGCTACTACTTTTACAATGAGCAGTTCTTC | TRBV19 | few | . | TRBJ2-1
CATSDQGVYGYTF | TGTGCCACCAGTGATCAGGGGGTCTATGGCTACACCTTC | TRBV24-1 | few | TRBD1 | TRBJ1-2
CASRDTGGGGYTF | TGTGCCAGCAGGGATACAGGGGGCGGTGGCTACACCTTC | TRBV12-3/TRBV12-4 | few | TRBD1 | TRBJ1-2
CASSQEGRGSNQPQHF | TGCGCCAGCAGCCAAGAGGGGAGGGGGAGCAATCAGCCCCAGCATTTT | TRBV4-1 | . | . | TRBJ1-5